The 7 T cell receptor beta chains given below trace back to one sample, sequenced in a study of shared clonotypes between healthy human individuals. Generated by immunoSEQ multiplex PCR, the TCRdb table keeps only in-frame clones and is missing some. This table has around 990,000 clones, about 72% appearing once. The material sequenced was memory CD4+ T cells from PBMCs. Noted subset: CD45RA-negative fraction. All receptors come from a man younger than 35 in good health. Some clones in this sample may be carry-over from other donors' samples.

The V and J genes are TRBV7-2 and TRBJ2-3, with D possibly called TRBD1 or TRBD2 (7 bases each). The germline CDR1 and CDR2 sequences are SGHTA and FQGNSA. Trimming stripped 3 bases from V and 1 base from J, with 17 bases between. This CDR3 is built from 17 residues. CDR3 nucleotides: TGTGCCAGCAGCTTTTCCGGGGGAGGGGGCCGCACAGATACGCAGTATTTT. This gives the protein CASSFSGGGGRTDTQYF.

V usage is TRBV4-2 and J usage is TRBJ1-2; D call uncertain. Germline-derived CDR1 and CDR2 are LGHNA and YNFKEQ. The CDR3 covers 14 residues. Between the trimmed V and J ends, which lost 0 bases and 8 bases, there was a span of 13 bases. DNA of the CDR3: TGTGCCAGCAGCCAAGAGGACCCCAGAAGGGGCTACACCTTC. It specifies CASSQEDPRRGYTF.

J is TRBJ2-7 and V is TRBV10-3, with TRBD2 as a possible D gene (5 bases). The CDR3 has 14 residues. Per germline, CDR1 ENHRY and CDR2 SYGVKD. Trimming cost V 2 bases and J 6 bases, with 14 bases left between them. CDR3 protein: CAISERDRAGEQYF. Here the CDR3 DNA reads TGTGCCATCAGTGAGCGGGATAGGGCGGGCGAGCAGTACTTC.

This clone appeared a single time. The CDR3 reads CASSRQPGVSEQYF. CDR3 DNA: TGTGCCAGCAGTCGACAACCAGGGGTATCCGAGCAGTACTTC. The rearrangement links TRBV6-5 to TRBJ2-7, with D possibly TRBD1 on 6 matching bases. The CDR3 spans 14 residues. The germline V and J ends were trimmed by 5 bases and 6 bases, with 17 bases remaining between them. Germline V lookup: CDR1 MNHEY, CDR2 SVGAGI.

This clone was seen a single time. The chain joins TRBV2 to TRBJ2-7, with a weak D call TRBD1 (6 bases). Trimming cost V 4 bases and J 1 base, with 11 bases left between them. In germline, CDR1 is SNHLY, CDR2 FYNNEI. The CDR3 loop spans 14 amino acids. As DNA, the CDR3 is TGTGCCAGCAGTGTGGACAGTCTGTCCTACGAGCAGTACTTC. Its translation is CASSVDSLSYEQYF.

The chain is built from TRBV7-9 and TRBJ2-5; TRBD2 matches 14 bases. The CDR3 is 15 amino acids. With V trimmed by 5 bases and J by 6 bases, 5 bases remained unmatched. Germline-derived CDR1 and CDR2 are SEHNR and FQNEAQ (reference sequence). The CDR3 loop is CASSRLAGGPQTQYF. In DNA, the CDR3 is TGTGCCAGCAGCAGACTAGCGGGAGGGCCGCAGACCCAGTACTTC.

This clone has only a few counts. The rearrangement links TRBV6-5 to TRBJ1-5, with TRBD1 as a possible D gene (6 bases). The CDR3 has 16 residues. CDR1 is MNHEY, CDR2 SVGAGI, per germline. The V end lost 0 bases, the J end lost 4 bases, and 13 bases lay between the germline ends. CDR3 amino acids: CASSYSSDSLNQPQHF. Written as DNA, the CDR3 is TGTGCCAGCAGTTACTCTTCGGACAGCCTAAATCAGCCCCAGCATTTT.